The 18 T cell receptor beta chains below all came from one sample that was sequenced in a study of regulatory T cells in long-lasting Graves disease. The time point here: newly diagnosed GD, antithyroid drugs for less than 3 months. RNA extracted from PBMCs served as the sequencing template. To make TCR beta libraries, researchers used iRepertoire HTBI primers and Arm-PCR of CDR3 regions. TCRdb re-derived calls from the multiplex PCR reads in MiXCR, one entry per CDR3 protein. The sample lists 580,000 or so distinct CDR3 sequences, roughly 15% seen once, with 12% in the top ten. The same data also went into a second study, on T cells in Graves' hyperthyroidism and ophthalmopathy.

This specimen was peripheral blood mononuclear cells (PBMCs), taken at new diagnosis, from a patient treated with antithyroid drugs. These receptors were taken from a man younger than 35 with Graves disease.

This clonotype has a handful of counts. The gene calls are TRBV11-2 and TRBJ2-5; no clear D. Germline CDR1 is SGHAT and CDR2 is FQNNGV. V lost 0 bases and J lost 5, with 13 bases in between. CDR3 length: 15 residues. CDR3 loop: CASSLDPGRFETQYF. For the CDR3, the DNA is TGTGCCAGCAGCTTAGACCCAGGCAGGTTCGAGACCCAGTACTTC.

This clonotype was counted many times. This rearrangement joins TRBV28 to TRBJ1-3, with TRBD1 matching 8 bases. The CDR3 runs to 16 residues. With 1 base clipped from V and 6 bases from J, the junction kept 8 bases outside the gene matches. CDR1 MDHEN and CDR2 SYDVKM come from the germline V gene. Here the CDR3 DNA reads TGTGCCAGCAGTTTATACCAGGGGGCGAACATAAACACCATATATTTT. Translation: CASSLYQGANINTIYF. Full variable domain (missing parts from reference TRBV28 and TRBJ1-3): DVKVTQSSRYLVKRTGEKVFLECVQDMDHENMFWYRQDPGLGLRLIYFSYDVKMKEKGDIPEGYSVSREKKERFSLILESASTNQTSMYLCASSLYQGANINTIYFGEGSWLTVV.

This clonotype was picked up many times. The chain couples TRBV2 to TRBJ1-5; D is ambiguous. Trimming took off 11 bases at V and 3 bases at J, with 14 bases between the two ends. This CDR3 region has 13 residues. Germline V gene lookup returns CDR1 SNHLY and CDR2 FYNNEI. The CDR3 here is CARAEGPNQPQHF. The CDR3 DNA reads as TGTGCCCGAGCGGAGGGCCCCAATCAGCCCCAGCATTTT.

The table lists this clonotype with a few counts. Written as DNA, the CDR3 is TGTGCCAGCAGTTACTCTTCGGGGCGGGAGGGGCCCTCCTACAATGAGCAGTTCTTC. Its protein is CASSYSSGREGPSYNEQFF. The chain links TRBV6-5 to TRBJ2-1; 9 nucleotides match TRBD2. This CDR3 spans 19 amino acids. Germline V gene sequence: CDR1 MNHEY, CDR2 SVGAGI. The junction had 9 bases not matched to a gene; V was cut back by 0 bases and J by 0 bases.

A remark on this clonotype: This could be a read error, since a much larger clone is one nucleotide away. The J gene is TRBJ2-1, the V gene TRBV5-1; 7 nucleotides match TRBD1. Germline CDR1 and CDR2: SGHRS and YFSETQ. The CDR3 is 15 residues long. The CDR3 spells CAGSPSGGIWDEQFF. The CDR3 bases are TGCGCCGGCAGCCCCTCAGGGGGTATTTGGGATGAGCAGTTCTTC.

This clonotype was found many times. The chain has TRBV20-1 and TRBJ2-2, with 10 bases lining up with TRBD2. The junction had 11 bases not matched to a gene; V was cut back by 7 bases and J by 3 bases. Germline lookup yields CDR1 DFQATT and CDR2 SNEGSKA (reference sequence). The CDR3 is made up of 16 amino acids. The DNA of the CDR3 is TGCAGTGTCCGGAAGGTTGGACTAGCGGACACCGGGGAGCTGTTTTTT. Its translation: CSVRKVGLADTGELFF.

This clonotype was seen only a few times. This sequence joins TRBV18 and TRBJ1-2; TRBD1 matches 10 bases. The germline CDR1 and CDR2 sequences are KGHSH and LQKENI. The length of the CDR3 is 16 residues. Trimming removed 0 bases from V and 4 bases from J; junction bases left unmatched: 5. The CDR3 sequence is CASSPPRTGGGYGYTF. The CDR3 DNA is TGTGCCAGCTCACCACCGAGGACAGGGGGTGGCTATGGCTACACCTTC.

V usage is TRBV6-6 and J usage is TRBJ2-1; 7 bases fit TRBD2. The CDR3 has 15 residues. Germline values: CDR1 MNHNY, CDR2 SVGAGI (reference sequence). Unmatched junction bases numbered 7, after V lost 0 bases and J lost 8 bases. The CDR3 spells CASSYSTSLGDEQFF. DNA for the CDR3: TGTGCCAGCAGTTACTCGACTAGCTTAGGGGATGAGCAGTTCTTC.

This clonotype was counted at least ten times. The chain employs TRBV27 and TRBJ2-1, with 9 bases identical to TRBD1. J was trimmed by 2 bases and V by 8 bases; bases with no gene match: 13. In germline, CDR1 is MNHEY, CDR2 SMNVEV (reference sequence). CDR3 size: 17 residues. Here the CDR3 reads CASLGFTGQGPYNEQFF. Here the CDR3 DNA reads TGTGCCAGCTTGGGCTTTACAGGACAGGGGCCCTACAATGAGCAGTTCTTC.

Turning to this clonotype: This may arise from a read error, as a much more abundant clone is one base away. This sequence joins TRBV6-2 or TRBV6-3 and TRBJ2-7; D not certain. The CDR3 is 12 residues long. Germline V gene lookup returns CDR1 MNHEY and CDR2 SVGEGT. V gave up 0 bases and J gave up 7 bases, with 7 bases separating them. The chain's CDR3 is CASSYSNNEQYF. The CDR3, as DNA: TGTGCCAGCAGTTACTCGAACAATGAGCAGTACTTC.

The J gene is TRBJ1-6, the V gene TRBV19; TRBD1 might be the D (6 bases). Germline CDR1 reads LNHDA; CDR2 reads SQIVND (reference sequence). Trimming cost V 1 base and J 5 bases, with 9 bases left between them. The CDR3 is made up of 15 amino acids. In DNA, the CDR3 is TGTGCCAGTAGTATAGGACAGGACCATAATTCACCCCTCCACTTT. Translation: CASSIGQDHNSPLHF. The full variable domain, rest sourced from reference TRBV19 and TRBJ1-6, is DGGITQSPKYLFRKEGQNVTLSCEQNLNHDAMYWYRQDPGQGLRLIYYSQIVNDFQKGDIAEGYSVSREKKESFPLTVTSAQKNPTAFYLCASSIGQDHNSPLHFGNGTRLTVT.

This clonotype was counted at least ten times. This chain connects TRBV10-3 to TRBJ1-1; 8 bases are a match to TRBD1. The CDR3 has 15 residues. Germline CDR1 ENHRY, CDR2 SYGVKD. V lost 3 bases and J lost 4; bases outside the gene matches: 7. Here the CDR3 reads CAISDGQGMATEAFF. CDR3 in DNA: TGTGCCATCAGTGACGGACAGGGTATGGCCACTGAAGCTTTCTTT.

Turning to this clonotype: This CDR3 is missing its conserved last phenylalanine or tryptophan, likely due to a read error. CDR3 nucleotides: TGTGCCTGGAGTGACGGAGCAGGAGGTTTAGATACGCAGTATTCT. Translation: CAWSDGAGGLDTQYS. The V and J genes are TRBV30 and TRBJ2-3; possible D gene TRBD2, 5 bases. The CDR3 is 15 amino acids. Trimming pared 1 base from V and 5 bases from J, leaving 16 bases between. CDR1 GTSNPN and CDR2 SVGIG come from the germline V gene (reference sequence).

This clonotype came up a few times. This chain connects TRBV14 to TRBJ1-2, with TRBD1 as a possible D gene (5 bases). The V gene's germline CDR1 is SGHDN and CDR2 FVKESK. This CDR3 is 16 amino acids long. V was cut by 6 bases and J by 0 bases, with 17 bases left in between. The chain's CDR3 is CASSRTWGATNYGYTF. As DNA, the CDR3 is TGTGCCAGCAGTAGAACGTGGGGCGCTACTAACTATGGCTACACCTTC.

This clonotype was counted many times. The J gene is TRBJ2-7, the V gene TRBV12-3 or TRBV12-4; D may be TRBD2 (6 bases). This CDR3 is 14 amino acids long. Trimming stripped 5 bases from V and 3 bases from J, with 14 bases between. CDR3 DNA sequence: TGTGCCAGCAGTAACCTCGGGAGCTTCTACGAGCAGTACTTC. Amino acids: CASSNLGSFYEQYF.

This clonotype was counted many times. CDR3 sequence reads: CASSLPGSGNEQYF. The CDR3, as DNA: TGCGCCAGCAGCTTGCCAGGGAGCGGGAACGAGCAGTACTTC. The chain recombines TRBV5-1 with TRBJ2-7, with TRBD2 identical over 7 bases. J gave up 5 bases and V 1 base, and 6 bases lay outside the gene matches. This CDR3 is 14 amino acids long. CDR1 is SGHRS and CDR2 is YFSETQ in the germline V gene. Combining the CDR3 with reference TRBV5-1 and TRBJ2-7 gives the whole variable domain KAGVTQTPRYLIKTRGQQVTLSCSPISGHRSVSWYQQTPGQGLQFLFEYFSETQRNKGNFPGRFSGRQFSNSRSEMNVSTLELGDSALYLCASSLPGSGNEQYFGPGTRLTVT.

The chain has TRBV5-6 and TRBJ2-7, with D unresolved. CDR1 and CDR2 from the germline V gene are SGHDT and YYEEEE. The CDR3 covers 15 residues. V shed 0 bases and J shed 3 bases, with 13 bases lying between them. CDR3 nucleotide sequence: TGTGCCAGCAGCTTGGGGGTCAGAGGAAACTACGAGCAGTACTTC. It specifies CASSLGVRGNYEQYF.

The V gene is TRBV20-1, the J gene TRBJ2-1; 11 nucleotides align to TRBD1. The CDR3 sequence is 15 residues long. Germline-derived CDR1 and CDR2 are DFQATT and SNEGSKA (reference sequence). The V segment lost 0 bases and the J segment 8 bases; nucleotides outside the gene matches: 6. CDR3 coding DNA: TGCAGTGCTAGAGACCGGGACAGGGGGAGCTATGAGCAGTTCTTC. Translating it yields CSARDRDRGSYEQFF.